The 15 T cell receptor beta chains in this list originate from one sample, sequenced in a study of CD8 T cells in Susac syndrome (dated by TCRdb to between 2018 and 2020). The library was produced with the immunoSEQ multiplex PCR assay. RNA was extracted using the RNeasy kit, and about 0.5 to 1 ug of the RNA was reverse transcribed with random hexamers. Starting from the raw public reads, TCRdb applied fastp trimming at Q25, assembled clones with MiXCR and retained in-frame beta chains. All rows with the same CDR3 protein become a single entry with the most common DNA and genes. This sample lists about 66,000 distinct CDR3 sequences; just under 95% were detected once. Of the sample, 0.56% is held by the ten largest clones. Sequencing was done on a sample of CD8+ T cells from PBMCs. All receptors derive from a human donor with multiple sclerosis.

This chain uses TRBV27 with TRBJ2-5; perhaps TRBD1 as D (6 bases). The germline V gene has CDR1 MNHEY and CDR2 SMNVEV (reference sequence). The CDR3 consists of 14 residues. The V end was cut by 11 bases, the J end by 5 bases, with 21 bases between. In DNA, the CDR3 is TGTGCCGTGGGGGCGTTGGCATATAAGGAGACCCAGTACTTC. Amino acid sequence: CAVGALAYKETQYF.

The chain has TRBV30 and TRBJ2-2; D possibly matches TRBD1 or TRBD2 (5 bases each). The germline V gene has CDR1 GTSNPN and CDR2 SVGIG (reference sequence). This CDR3 comprises 12 residues. Between the trimmed V and J ends, which lost 3 bases and 6 bases, there was a span of 8 bases. CDR3 sequence: CAWSLGAGELFF. CDR3 bases: TGTGCCTGGAGCCTGGGGGCCGGGGAGCTGTTTTTT. Full variable domain (missing parts from reference TRBV30 and TRBJ2-2): SQTIHQWPATLVQPVGSPLSLECTVEGTSNPNLYWYRQAAGRGLQLLFYSVGIGQISSEVPQNLSASRPQDRQFILSSKKLLLSDSGFYLCAWSLGAGELFFGEGSRLTVL.

This chain connects TRBV7-6 to TRBJ2-1, with 11 bases identical to TRBD2. The V and J ends lost 5 bases and 7 bases, in that order; junction bases with no gene match: 10. Germline V gives CDR1 SGHVS, CDR2 FNYEAQ. CDR3 length: 16 amino acids. CDR3 in amino acids: CASSPSTSGSINEQFF. CDR3 sequence (DNA): TGTGCCAGCAGCCCCAGCACTAGCGGGAGTATAAATGAGCAGTTCTTC.

This clonotype has just a few counts. V and J are TRBV28 and TRBJ2-2; D is perhaps TRBD1 or TRBD2 (5 bases each). The CDR3 extends over 15 amino acids. V was shortened by 2 bases and J by 1 base, with 8 bases between the two germline ends. Germline values: CDR1 MDHEN, CDR2 SYDVKM. Here the CDR3 reads CASSLGTVNTGELFF. For the CDR3, the DNA is TGTGCCAGCAGTTTAGGGACGGTGAACACCGGGGAGCTGTTTTTT. Full variable domain (rest looked up from reference TRBV28 and TRBJ2-2): DVKVTQSSRYLVKRTGEKVFLECVQDMDHENMFWYRQDPGLGLRLIYFSYDVKMKEKGDIPEGYSVSREKKERFSLILESASTNQTSMYLCASSLGTVNTGELFFGEGSRLTVL.

The CDR3 region has the DNA TGTGCCAGCAGAGCAACCTCTTCTGAGCAGTTCTTC. Amino acids: CASRATSSEQFF. V gene TRBV3-1 combines with J gene TRBJ2-1; D is unresolved. Between the trimmed V and J ends, which lost 6 bases and 9 bases, there was a span of 12 bases. Germline V gives CDR1 LGHDT, CDR2 YNNKEL (reference sequence). The CDR3 is 12 residues long.

The gene calls are TRBV20-1 and TRBJ2-7; 7 bases are a match to TRBD2. The germline CDR1 and CDR2 sequences are DFQATT and SNEGSKA (reference sequence). The V gene end was trimmed by 2 bases and the J gene end by 0 bases; junction bases not matched to a gene: 10. This CDR3 is built from 16 residues. The CDR3 bases are TGCAGTGCTAGACAGCTTGGAGGGAGGGCCTCCTACGAGCAGTACTTC. It encodes CSARQLGGRASYEQYF.

The V and J genes are TRBV21-1 and TRBJ1-5. TRBV21-1 is given as a pseudogene. This CDR3 comprises 15 residues. CDR3 DNA: TGTGCCAGCAGCAAAGTTCCCAGGTCCAATCAGCCCCAGCATTTT. Translated: CASSKVPRSNQPQHF.

The genes are TRBV27 and TRBJ1-4; 8 bases line up with TRBD1. Germline CDR1 and CDR2: MNHEY and SMNVEV (reference sequence). This CDR3 is built from 14 residues. J gave up 3 bases and V 5 bases, and 2 bases lay outside the gene matches. CDR3 protein: CASSDRGANEKLFF. CDR3 in DNA: TGTGCCAGCAGTGACAGGGGTGCTAATGAAAAACTGTTTTTT.

The chain links TRBV5-1 to TRBJ1-1; D not certain. This CDR3 has 12 amino acids. The V end lost 4 bases, the J end lost 1 base, and 5 bases lay between the germline ends. Per the germline V gene, CDR1 is SGHRS and CDR2 is YFSETQ. CDR3 DNA: TGCGCCAGCAGCGTGGAGAACACTGAAGCTTTCTTT. Amino acid sequence: CASSVENTEAFF.

The V call is TRBV7-2, the J call TRBJ1-2; 10 bases line up with TRBD1. The CDR3 has 17 amino acids. The germline gives CDR1 SGHTA, CDR2 FQGNSA. V lost 3 bases to trimming and J lost 3 bases; unmatched junction nucleotides: 10. CDR3 DNA: TGTGCCAGCAGCTTGTCCCGGGACAGGGGATGGGACTATGGCTACACCTTC. Protein product: CASSLSRDRGWDYGYTF.

V gene TRBV28 combines with J gene TRBJ1-5; D possibly corresponds to TRBD1 (6 bases). The CDR3 length is 18 residues. Trimming stripped 8 bases from V and 5 bases from J, with 28 bases between. Germline V CDR1 and CDR2: MDHEN, SYDVKM. CDR3 in amino acids: CASRSAGALVFSHQPQHF. The CDR3 nucleotides read TGTGCCAGCCGGAGTGCAGGGGCGTTAGTTTTTTCGCATCAGCCCCAGCATTTT.

This chain connects TRBV9 to TRBJ2-4, with D perhaps matching TRBD1 (6 bases). This CDR3 region has 17 residues. Germline-derived CDR1 and CDR2 are SGDLS and YYNGEE. V was pared by 3 bases and J by 8 bases, with 24 bases between. The CDR3 sequence is CASSDQGRAGPADIQYF. CDR3 sequence (DNA): TGTGCCAGCAGCGATCAGGGGCGGGCCGGACCAGCAGACATTCAGTACTTC.

This sequence joins TRBV4-1 and TRBJ2-5; 8 bases fit TRBD2. The ends lost 5 bases at V and 0 bases at J; junction bases unmatched: 14. CDR1 is MGHRA, CDR2 YSYEKL, per germline. This CDR3 comprises 18 residues. This chain's CDR3 is CASSSLGQGGGYQETQYF. The CDR3 coding sequence is TGCGCCAGCAGCTCCCTAGGCCAGGGCGGGGGGTACCAAGAGACCCAGTACTTC.

This clonotype was detected only once. The chain employs TRBV12-3 or TRBV12-4 and TRBJ1-1; D possibly corresponds to TRBD1 (5 bases). Trimming removed 8 bases at V and 5 bases at J, with 12 bases between. The CDR3 contains 12 residues. CDR3 nucleotide sequence: TGTGCCAGCGGACACGGAGGGACTGAAGCTTTCTTT. Protein product: CASGHGGTEAFF.

This clonotype was recorded only once. The genes are TRBV27 and TRBJ2-7, with 9 bases fitting TRBD1. The CDR3 length is 15 residues. Germline V gene lookup returns CDR1 MNHEY and CDR2 SMNVEV (reference sequence). After removal of 0 bases from V and 11 bases from J, the junction contained 11 bases not matched to a gene. The CDR3 sequence: CASSLSGQGLAIEYF. In nucleotides, the CDR3 is TGTGCCAGCAGTTTATCGGGACAGGGCCTCGCGATTGAGTACTTC.